Given below is one TCR beta chain in context. Its antigen is currently not known. Within one base of it there is no much larger clone, and no base qualities were kept. The data stem from a study of cytomegalovirus exposure and HLA in healthy donors (dated by TCRdb to the late 2010s). Study-wide context: In an earlier analysis of some 610 of the donors, about 270 Gb of sequence data and approximately 100 million unique TCR beta sequences from about 190 million T cells were reported. A later genetic analysis used genome-wide SNP genotypes for about three fifths of the 666 donors, treating that subset as a discovery cohort. The number of donors typed differed by locus, with about 629-640 for A, B, C, DRB1 and DQB1, about 500 for DQA1, over 600 for DPA1, and 472 for DPB1. Among the roughly 390 genotyped donors, 81% belonged to the genetic ancestry cluster associated with self-reported Caucasian donors. A later analysis re-analyzed previously published TCR beta repertoires from 650 to 800 donors and added high-resolution HLA genotyping to study TCR occurrence patterns. In addition to the first cohort of 500 to 850 subjects, a separate validation cohort of approximately 130 different subjects was used. Among some 410 genotyped donors of the cohort, an average of about 240,000 unique TCR beta nucleotide sequences were sequenced per donor, 15% to 20% of them non-productive. The study aimed to test whether signatures of past pathogen exposure could be identified by cataloging public T cell receptors. The later analysis used no new phenotypic data to find candidate immune exposures, relying instead on TCR beta sequences and their occurrence across donors. In an earlier analysis of a few hundred of the donors, high-throughput TCR beta sequencing was used to judge whether each TCR beta V gene segment behaved as functional or pseudogenic. Because of strong linkage in the cohort, roughly 5 DR-DQ haplotypes were treated as single units for association and clustering. Alongside the repertoire data, information on donor age, sex, ethnicity and CMV serostatus was compiled. High-throughput TCR immunosequencing, statistical association of individual TCRs with disease status, and machine learning were combined to predict cytomegalovirus infection status. Using immunosequencing, the study profiled T cell repertoires from 640 or so subjects and related those repertoires to cytomegalovirus serostatus. About 300 gigabases of sequencing data and 70 million to 100 million unique TCR sequences were included in an early release covering under 650 HLA-typed donors. Class I and class II HLA loci were covered by the typing at four-digit resolution. All discovery cohort repertoires had been generated on a single sequencing platform. The paper's findings and limits, for the study overall: Compared with equally common non-associated chains, HLA-associated TCR beta chains in a later analysis were more clonally expanded and had lower generation probabilities. Immune exposure information for the cohort was limited to CMV serostatus. A group of highly shared sequence variants was considered likely to be a technical artifact of the sequencing pipeline. In both the original and validation cohorts, the classifier was reported to diagnose cytomegalovirus status with high specificity and sensitivity. Assigning TCR associations to individual alleles was difficult when HLA alleles, especially DR and DQ, strongly co-occurred. A later analysis associated roughly 17,000 TCR beta sequences with specific HLA alleles at a false discovery rate of 0.05. Correlated functional status among segregating V segments might be attributable to linkage disequilibrium, but an unknown experimental factor could not be ruled out. This cohort had only TCR beta chains sequenced, and the lack of alpha or paired-chain data limited which features could be detected. The authors suggested that the approach could potentially be extended to other disease states and immunological phenotypes. In a later genetic analysis, fewer N-insertions in productive TCRs were reported among donors in an Asian-associated ancestry cluster than the roughly 700-donor mean. A further reported finding was that TCR beta sequences accurately predicted the HLA-A and HLA-B alleles for most subjects in the first cohort. Presence/absence analyses assumed roughly uniform sequencing depth across donors, an assumption that may not hold. A few of the identified cytomegalovirus-associated TCR beta chains were confirmed in vitro to be specific for cytomegalovirus antigens. Because some donors lacked HLA typing at each locus, the association tests relied only on the typed subset. The study gave a list of roughly 150 TCR beta chains associated with cytomegalovirus. Most CMV-associated TCR beta chains appeared to be HLA-restricted in a later analysis, and the HLA associations seemed to be driven largely by CMV exposure. In an earlier analysis of around 600 of the donors, most TCR beta V segments appeared in productive rearrangements about 90% or about 30% of the time, broadly matching IMGT annotations. According to a later analysis, parvovirus B19, influenza, CMV and Epstein-Barr virus appeared linked to several top co-occurrence clusters. V-gene and J-gene trimming of TCR beta chains was associated with a missense DCLRE1C variant in a later genetic analysis, and the association was replicated in an independent cohort. Across donors, most TCR sequences were observed very rarely, whereas some public TCRs were present in many individuals. In a later analysis, the rate of TCR association differed among HLA loci, with DRB1 alleles having the most associated TCRs and HLA-C alleles having the fewest. Because counts were too low, about 18 rarely observed V segments, including chromosome 9 orphons, were excluded from the earlier analysis of roughly 580 of the donors.

The cohort was made up of 666 healthy bone marrow donors. At the time of sampling, all cohort members were nominally healthy, though unrecorded immune exposures were likely present. The donor was CMV seropositive and was included in the group of 250 to 350 seropositive cohort members. Each donor provided a peripheral blood sample, and peripheral blood mononuclear cells were used for TCR beta sequencing. Genomic DNA extraction from the blood cell samples was performed with the Qiagen DNeasy Blood Extraction Kit. The library was produced with the immunoSEQ multiplex PCR assay. For the multiplex PCR, a mixture combining 60 forward primers for TCR Vbeta segments and 13 reverse primers for TCR Jbeta segments was used. The CDR3 region of rearranged TCR beta genes was amplified from genomic DNA by a multiplex PCR assay. On the Illumina HiSeq System, the amplified TCR beta libraries were sequenced as 87-base-pair reads. Per the authors' processing: A later analysis counted tens of millions of unique TCR beta chains across the 666 repertoires, and approximately 11 million of these chains were shared by at least two donors. A nearest-neighbor algorithm error-corrected the raw reads and collapsed the reads into unique sequences, merging closely related sequences to remove PCR and sequencing errors. CDR3 sequences were aligned to IMGT reference sequences to assign V, D and J gene segments. Each retained sequence needed at least a six-nucleotide match to both a V gene segment and a J gene segment. Rearrangements were classified as productive when the CDR3 lacked stop codons and remained in frame with V and J, and all other rearrangements were classified as non-productive. CDR3 was defined according to IMGT convention as the region running from the second conserved V-encoded cysteine to the conserved J-encoded phenylalanine. The earlier analysis of some 540 of the donors excluded any sequence lacking an unambiguous match to a single V gene segment. An earlier analysis of 550 to 650 of the donors classified V segments as functional when productive rearrangements were above 56.7% and as segregating when the standard deviation between donors was above 5%. A statistical classification framework was built to diagnose cytomegalovirus status from the catalog of TCR beta chain sequences. In a later analysis, V and J genes were assigned by comparing TCR nucleotide sequences against IMGT/GENE-DB human TR gene sequences. In a later analysis, CDR3 sequences and most-parsimonious VDJ recombination scenarios were assigned using the TCRdist pipeline. In a later analysis, every TCR beta chain was defined by the combination of its CDR3 amino acid sequence and its V-gene family, and reads without a unique V-gene family were dropped. As a way to deal with suspected cross-contamination and a sequencing artifact, a later analysis dropped roughly 600 nucleotide sequences that were highly shared and had low generation probability. A later analysis calculated a clonal expansion index for each public chain from normalized within-repertoire ranks of inferred template counts. Generation probabilities in a later analysis came from a VDJ recombination model fitted to out-of-frame rearrangements, and those results were checked against IGoR. A later analysis scored TCR-TCR, TCR-HLA and TCR-CMV co-occurrence with hypergeometric tests, applying a repertoire-size bias correction to TCR pairs. A later analysis estimated false discovery rates by permuting HLA or CMV assignments 20 times. In a later analysis, co-occurring TCRs were grouped with DBSCAN, and TCRdist sequence similarity was added when clustering was performed within HLA-allele-positive subsets. Co-occurrence clustering excluded repertoires with fewer than 30,000 or more than 120,000 public chains, plus five with anomalous nucleotide sharing. Imported from immuneACCESS, the table was reduced by TCRdb to in-frame sequences with V and J called. These copies leave out some clones; in studies compared against another copy, an unresolved V gene accounts for under half, and the cause of the remainder is not known. V, J and clone size derive from that table, while D and trimming were established from the DNA sequence. This sample gives around 100,000 clones in total; around 74% of them show up just once. Of the sample, 4% to 5.5% is held by the ten largest clones.

The specimen was PBMCs. The clonotype originates from a man aged 25 to 40 in good health and CMV-seropositive.

This receptor carries the CDR3 CASSRRGALTEQYF. The bases are TGCGCCAGCAGCCGGCGGGGGGCACTCACCGAGCAGTACTTC. In this chain, TRBV4-3 is recombined with TRBJ2-5; 8 central bases correspond to TRBD2. The end of the DNA fits TRBJ2-7 better, so the J call may be wrong. From the cysteine up to the phenylalanine, the CDR3 has a length of 14 residues. CDR3 DNA only is kept here, 42 bases in frame from base 1. Taken from the germline V gene, the CDR1 and CDR2 loops are LGHNA and YSLEER.